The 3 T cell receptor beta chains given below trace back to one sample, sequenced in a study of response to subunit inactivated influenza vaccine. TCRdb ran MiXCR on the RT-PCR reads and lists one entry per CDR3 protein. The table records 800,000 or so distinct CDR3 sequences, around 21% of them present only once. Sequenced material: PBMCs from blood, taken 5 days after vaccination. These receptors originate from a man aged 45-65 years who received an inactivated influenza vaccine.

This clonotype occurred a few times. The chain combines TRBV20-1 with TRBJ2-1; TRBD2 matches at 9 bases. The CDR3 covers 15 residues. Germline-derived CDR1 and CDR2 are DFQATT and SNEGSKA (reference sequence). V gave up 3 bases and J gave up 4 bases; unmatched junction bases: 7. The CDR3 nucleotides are TGCAGTGCTAGGGCCGGGACTAGCAGATACAATGAGCAGTTCTTC. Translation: CSARAGTSRYNEQFF.

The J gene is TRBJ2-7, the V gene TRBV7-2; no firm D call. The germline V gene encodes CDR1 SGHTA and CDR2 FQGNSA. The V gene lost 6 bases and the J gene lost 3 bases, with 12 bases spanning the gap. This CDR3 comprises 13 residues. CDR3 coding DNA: TGTGCCAGCAGTCGAGACTGGGTCTACGAGCAGTACTTC. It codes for CASSRDWVYEQYF.

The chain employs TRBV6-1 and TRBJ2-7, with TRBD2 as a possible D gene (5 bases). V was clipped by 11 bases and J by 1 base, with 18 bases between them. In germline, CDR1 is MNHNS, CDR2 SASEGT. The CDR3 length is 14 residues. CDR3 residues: CAARASNPSYEQYF. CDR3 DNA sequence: TGTGCCGCGAGGGCCTCCAATCCATCCTACGAGCAGTACTTC.